This T cell receptor (beta chain) was observed in a study of CD8 T cells in ankylosing spondylitis. Broader study findings: Some motif variants had been reported before (in reactive arthritis synovial fluid and blood).

TCRdb recomputed calls from the 5' RACE reads with MiXCR, one row per CDR3 protein. This repertoire shows approximately 260,000 distinct CDR3 sequences, roughly 18% found once; its top ten account for roughly a third. This clonotype has a count of ten or more. Its antigen is as yet unknown. The CDR3 is 13 amino acids. From germline, CDR1 is MNHEY and CDR2 SVGEGT. Trimming removed 6 bases from V and 4 bases from J, with 10 bases in between. The source is a male donor with ankylosing spondylitis or in good health (not recorded which). The V gene is TRBV6-2 or TRBV6-3, the J gene TRBJ1-5; D is unclear. Sequenced material: blood, either unsorted or a sorted T cell fraction (not recorded which). The CDR3 region is CASSPSENQPQHF. The CDR3 DNA reads as TGTGCCAGCAGCCCCAGTGAGAATCAGCCCCAGCATTTT.